This entry concerns a single TCR beta chain. Other DNA sequences from this sample encode an identical CDR3 as well. The data belong to a study of radiotherapy plus CTLA-4 blockade in lung cancer. Data came from immunoSEQ multiplex PCR; TCRdb stores just in-frame clones and leaves some out. The sample includes around 40,000 clones, more than 80% seen only once; the top ten take 5.5% to 7%. The CDR3 has 13 amino acids. V was cut by 1 base and J by 0 bases, with 3 bases left in between. CDR1 and CDR2 from the germline V gene are SEHNR and FQNEAQ (reference sequence). The origin of this receptor is a human donor with non-small cell lung cancer who had stable disease on radiotherapy plus ipilimumab. The rearrangement joins TRBV7-9 to TRBJ1-1; D ambiguous. Sequenced material: peripheral blood, taken from a patient treated with radiotherapy plus ipilimumab. The CDR3 region has the DNA TGTGCCAGCAGCTTAGACATGAACACTGAAGCTTTCTTT. Its protein is CASSLDMNTEAFF. Supplemented by reference TRBV7-9 and TRBJ1-1, the full variable domain reads DTGVSQNPRHKITKRGQNVTFRCDPISEHNRLYWYRQTLGQGPEFLTYFQNEAQLEKSRLLSDRFSAERPKGSFSTLEIQRTEQGDSAMYLCASSLDMNTEAFFGQGTRLTVV.